This entry concerns a single T cell receptor beta chain. The data were taken from a study of cytomegalovirus exposure and HLA in healthy donors. The V gene's germline CDR1 is SGHDN and CDR2 FVKESK. The CDR3 extends over 14 amino acids. V was shortened by 0 bases and J by 1 base, with 7 bases between the two germline ends. In the PCR, 60 Vbeta and 13 Jbeta primers were used. TCRdb's table, derived via immunoSEQ multiplex PCR, lists solely in-frame clones and lacks some. Of 50,000 to 75,000 clones in the sample, approximately 80% were seen once. The sample consisted of PBMCs. V gene TRBV14 combines with J gene TRBJ2-7; no clear D. The source is a woman in her forties in good health and CMV-seronegative. The CDR3 sequence is CASSQDLLSYEQYF. The DNA of the CDR3 is TGTGCCAGCAGCCAAGATCTACTATCCTACGAGCAGTACTTC.